This is a list of T cell receptor beta chains from one sample in a study of regulatory T cells in long-lasting Graves disease. TCRdb re-derived calls from the multiplex PCR reads in MiXCR, one entry per CDR3 protein. The sample consists of 400,000 or so distinct CDR3 sequences, around 20% of them appearing once. The sequenced sample was peripheral blood mononuclear cells (PBMCs), obtained when the disease was refractory, from a patient treated with antithyroid drugs. Receptors originate from a female donor with Graves disease. The conserved cysteine and the conserved F or W are not part of the CDR3 here.

cdr3_length | j_call | v_call | cdr3_aa
13 | TRBJ1-5 | TRBV13 | ASSLGLGGGQPQH
13 | TRBJ2-7 | TRBV30 | AWINGQGLSYEQY
15 | TRBJ1-6 | TRBV28 | ASSSPVGGPAGSPLH
12 | TRBJ1-5 | TRBV20-1 | SASRDRGGQPQH
13 | TRBJ1-1 | TRBV20-1 | SARASLSGGTEAF
11 | TRBJ2-1 | TRBV29-1 | SVVGSAVNEQF
14 | TRBJ1-4 | TRBV4-2 | ASGPGTGTTNEKLF
12 | TRBJ2-2 | TRBV7-3 | ASSLNPASGELF
12 | TRBJ1-1 | TRBV29-1 | SVVGVRGQDEAF
14 | TRBJ1-2 | TRBV25-1 | ASKSSWEGEFGGYT
14 | TRBJ2-2 | TRBV6-1 | ASKDRTSGTTGELF
16 | TRBJ2-7 | TRBV7-2 | ASNSKGGRGRSSYEQY
11 | TRBJ2-7 | TRBV25-1 | ASSVGASTEQY
13 | TRBJ2-5 | TRBV27 | ASSSLIGRQETQY
12 | TRBJ1-1 | TRBV3-1 | ASSQDRGNAEAF
12 | TRBJ2-7 | TRBV11-2 | ASSFDPDTYEQY
13 | TRBJ2-3 | TRBV6-5 | ASSYRAGVEDTQY
16 | TRBJ2-1 | TRBV11-2 | ASSLVFGTGGSYNEQF
14 | TRBJ2-5 | TRBV12-3/TRBV12-4 | ASSDLGGKGQETQY
12 | TRBJ1-1 | TRBV5-1 | ASSPIPGRAEAF
12 | TRBJ1-1 | TRBV6-1 | ASSTRTGSTEAF
13 | TRBJ1-2 | TRBV20-1 | SARDRTGGDYGYT